This T cell receptor beta chain is drawn from a study of T cell repertoires in cytomegalovirus infection. Regarding the study as a whole: HLA-C-restricted CMV-specific TCR beta clonotypes prevailed in the ex vivo response.

TCRdb itself ran the reads through MiXCR, one entry per CDR3 protein. Found here are roughly 230,000 distinct CDR3 sequences, 17% of them singletons; the top ten hold less than 60%. A few counts support this clonotype. The antigen is undetermined. The sample taken for sequencing was CD8+ T cells from PBMCs. The receptor comes from a human donor in good health (CMV status not recorded). Some clones in this sample may be carry-over from other donors' samples.

The CDR3 here is CASSRRDESNSPLHF. CDR3 DNA sequence: TGTGCCAGCAGTCGGAGGGACGAATCTAATTCACCCCTCCACTTT. The V and J genes are TRBV28 and TRBJ1-6; possible D gene TRBD1, 5 bases. Between the trimmed V and J ends, which lost 5 bases and 6 bases, there was a span of 14 bases. The V gene's germline CDR1 is MDHEN and CDR2 SYDVKM. CDR3 length equals 15 residues.